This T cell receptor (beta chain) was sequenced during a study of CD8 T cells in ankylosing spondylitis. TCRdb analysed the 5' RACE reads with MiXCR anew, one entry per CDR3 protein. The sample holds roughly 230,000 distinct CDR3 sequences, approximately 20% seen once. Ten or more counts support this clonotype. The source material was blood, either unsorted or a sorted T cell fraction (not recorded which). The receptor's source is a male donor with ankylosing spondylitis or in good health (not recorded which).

CDR3 region: CASSQDPYSYEQYF. The CDR3 region has the DNA TGTGCCAGCAGCCAAGATCCGTATAGCTACGAGCAGTACTTC. The chain is built from TRBV14 and TRBJ2-7; unclear D gene. In germline, CDR1 is SGHDN, CDR2 FVKESK. Trimming stripped 0 bases from V and 3 bases from J, with 9 bases between. The CDR3 sequence is 14 residues long.